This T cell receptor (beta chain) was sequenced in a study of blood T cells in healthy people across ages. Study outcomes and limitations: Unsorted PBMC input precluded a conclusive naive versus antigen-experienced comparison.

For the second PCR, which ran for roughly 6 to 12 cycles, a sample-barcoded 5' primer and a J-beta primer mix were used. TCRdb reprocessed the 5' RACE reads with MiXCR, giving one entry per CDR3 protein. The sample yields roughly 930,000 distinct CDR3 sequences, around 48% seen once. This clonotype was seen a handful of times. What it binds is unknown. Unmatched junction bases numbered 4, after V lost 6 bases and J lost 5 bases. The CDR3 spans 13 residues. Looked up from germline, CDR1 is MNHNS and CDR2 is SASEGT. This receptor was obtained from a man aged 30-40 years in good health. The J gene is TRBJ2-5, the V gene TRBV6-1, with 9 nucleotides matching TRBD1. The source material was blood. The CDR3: CASRNRGQETQYF. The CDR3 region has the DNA TGTGCCAGCAGGAACAGGGGGCAGGAGACCCAGTACTTC.